The text below deals with one TCR beta chain. Each donor had 8 to 10 milliliters of peripheral blood drawn. This specimen belongs to a study of blood T cells in healthy people across ages. Through a sample-barcoded 5' primer and a J-beta primer mix, a second PCR was run for roughly 7 to 12 cycles. Each sample provided no less than 2.5 million CDR3-containing paired-end reads. TCRdb used MiXCR to reprocess the 5' RACE reads, holding one entry per CDR3 protein. The sample yields some 890,000 distinct CDR3 sequences, 25% to 35% seen once. The CDR3 has 16 amino acids. CDR1 is SGDLS, CDR2 YYNGEE, per germline. V lost 4 bases and J lost 0, with 15 bases in between. These same records also appear under a second study, on T cells of mothers and their children. That paper states: Several million TCR beta reads per child versus over 8.5 million per mother. Related and unrelated pairs show similar shaping of TCR recombination output by thymic selection.

This clonotype originated in a woman aged 40 to 50 in good health. Sequencing was done on a sample of blood. The V gene is TRBV9, the J gene TRBJ2-3; D gene uncertain. The CDR3 region is CASSKGGILSTDTQYF. CDR3 bases: TGTGCCAGCAGCAAGGGTGGGATATTAAGCACAGATACGCAGTATTTT. The variable domain in full, with the rest retrieved from reference TRBV9 and TRBJ2-3, is DSGVTQTPKHLITATGQRVTLRCSPRSGDLSVYWYQQSLDQGLQFLIQYYNGEERAKGNILERFSAQQFPDLHSELNLSSLELGDSALYFCASSKGGILSTDTQYFGPGTRLTVL.